This TCR beta chain was observed in a study of T-cell reconstitution after alpha-beta-depleted transplantation in children. Per the germline V gene, CDR1 is SGHDT and CDR2 is YYEEEE. V shed 2 bases, J shed 0 bases, and the junction held 2 bases outside the gene matches. The CDR3 totals 16 residues. This clonotype appeared many times. Unique molecular identifiers were incorporated when the TCRbeta library was constructed. One entry per CDR3 protein results from TCRdb running MiXCR on the PCR reads. The sample yields a few hundred thousand distinct CDR3 sequences, around 8.9% seen once. The sample here was PBMCs from the stem cell graft donor, taken from the stem cell graft. The receptor comes from a human donor who donated a stem cell graft to a child with SCID. This chain uses TRBV5-6 with TRBJ2-1, with TRBD2 matching 10 bases. The CDR3 DNA reads as TGTGCCAGCAGCTTCTTAGCGGGGGGCTCCTACAATGAGCAGTTCTTC. Protein: CASSFLAGGSYNEQFF. Full variable domain (remainder filled in from reference TRBV5-6 and TRBJ2-1): DAGVTQSPTHLIKTRGQQVTLRCSPKSGHDTVSWYQQALGQGPQFIFQYYEEEERQRGNFPDRFSGHQFPNYSSELNVNALLLGDSALYLCASSFLAGGSYNEQFFGPGTRLTVL.